The T cell receptor (beta chain) described here comes from a study of shared clonotypes between healthy human individuals. Per germline, CDR1 GTSNPN and CDR2 SVGIG (reference sequence). Trimming stripped 2 bases from V and 4 bases from J, with 8 bases between. The CDR3 is made up of 12 amino acids. Repertoires were generated with immunoSEQ multiplex PCR, while TCRdb's copy carries only in-frame clones and drops some. The profile shows roughly 2.5 million clones, approximately 90% of them singletons. All donors qualified as healthy HIV-negative adults and had experienced no recent acute infections or vaccinations. Notes on this clone: The same CDR3 can be traced to other DNA sequences in this sample.

Sequences were obtained from naive CD4+ T cells sorted from blood. The subset was: CD45RA+ positively selected. The TCR was taken from a man aged 18 to 35 in good health. The gene calls are TRBV30 and TRBJ2-5; D not certain. Written as DNA, the CDR3 is TGTGCCTGGAGTCGTGTCGGAGAGACCCAGTACTTC. It codes for CAWSRVGETQYF.